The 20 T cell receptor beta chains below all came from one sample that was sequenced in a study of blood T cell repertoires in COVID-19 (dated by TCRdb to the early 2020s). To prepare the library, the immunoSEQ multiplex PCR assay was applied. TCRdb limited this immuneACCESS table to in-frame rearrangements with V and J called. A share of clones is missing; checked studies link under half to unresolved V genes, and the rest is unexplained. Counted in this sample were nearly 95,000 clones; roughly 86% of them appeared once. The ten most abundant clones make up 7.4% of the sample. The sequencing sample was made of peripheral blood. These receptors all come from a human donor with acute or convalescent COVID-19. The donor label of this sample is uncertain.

The CDR3 sequence is CASSPEVRPYSGANVLTF. In DNA form, the CDR3 reads TGTGCCAGCTCTCCCGAGGTGCGCCCTTACTCTGGGGCCAACGTCCTGACTTTC. The chain employs TRBV18 and TRBJ2-6; D not resolved. CDR3 length equals 18 residues. Trimming shortened V by 6 bases and J by 0 bases, and 18 bases separated the two germline ends. CDR1 and CDR2 from the germline V gene are KGHSH and LQKENI.

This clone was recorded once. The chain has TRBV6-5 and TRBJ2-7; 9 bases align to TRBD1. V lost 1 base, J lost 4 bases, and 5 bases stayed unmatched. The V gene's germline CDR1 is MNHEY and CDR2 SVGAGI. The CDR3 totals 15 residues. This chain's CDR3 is CASSYFGTGKYEQYF. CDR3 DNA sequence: TGTGCCAGCAGTTACTTCGGGACAGGGAAATACGAGCAGTACTTC.

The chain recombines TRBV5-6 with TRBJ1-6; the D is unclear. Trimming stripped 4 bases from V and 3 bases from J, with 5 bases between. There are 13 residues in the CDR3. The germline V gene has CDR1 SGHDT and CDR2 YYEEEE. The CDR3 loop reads CASSPNYNSPLHF. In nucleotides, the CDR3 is TGTGCCAGCAGCCCTAACTATAATTCACCCCTCCACTTT. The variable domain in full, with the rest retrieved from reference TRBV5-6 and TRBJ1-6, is DAGVTQSPTHLIKTRGQQVTLRCSPKSGHDTVSWYQQALGQGPQFIFQYYEEEERQRGNFPDRFSGHQFPNYSSELNVNALLLGDSALYLCASSPNYNSPLHFGNGTRLTVT.

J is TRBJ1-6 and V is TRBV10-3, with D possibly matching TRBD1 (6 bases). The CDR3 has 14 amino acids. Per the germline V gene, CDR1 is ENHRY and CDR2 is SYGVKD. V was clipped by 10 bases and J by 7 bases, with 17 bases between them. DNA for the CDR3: TGTGCCACCAGGAGGGGGTCGGACAATTCACCCCTCCACTTT. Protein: CATRRGSDNSPLHF.

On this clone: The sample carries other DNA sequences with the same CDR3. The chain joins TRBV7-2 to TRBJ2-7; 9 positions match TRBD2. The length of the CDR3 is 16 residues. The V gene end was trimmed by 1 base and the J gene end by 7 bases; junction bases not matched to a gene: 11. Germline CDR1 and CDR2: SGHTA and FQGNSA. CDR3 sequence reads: CASSLDSGGAYREQYF. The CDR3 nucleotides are TGTGCCAGCAGCTTAGATAGCGGGGGAGCTTATCGGGAGCAGTACTTC.

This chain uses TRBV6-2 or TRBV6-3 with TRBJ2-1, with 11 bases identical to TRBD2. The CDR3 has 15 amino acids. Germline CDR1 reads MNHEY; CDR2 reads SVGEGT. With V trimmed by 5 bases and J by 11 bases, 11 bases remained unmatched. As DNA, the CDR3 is TGTGCCAGCAGTCCCCCGGGACTAGCGGCCTCTCAGCAGTTCTTC. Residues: CASSPPGLAASQQFF.

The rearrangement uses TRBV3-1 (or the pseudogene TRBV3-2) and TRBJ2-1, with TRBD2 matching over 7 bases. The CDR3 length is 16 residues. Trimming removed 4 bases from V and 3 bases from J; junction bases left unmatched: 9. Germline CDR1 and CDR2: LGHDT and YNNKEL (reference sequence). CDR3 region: CASSRQRPGGYNEQFF. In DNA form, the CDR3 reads TGTGCCAGCAGCCGACAACGGCCGGGAGGCTACAATGAGCAGTTCTTC.

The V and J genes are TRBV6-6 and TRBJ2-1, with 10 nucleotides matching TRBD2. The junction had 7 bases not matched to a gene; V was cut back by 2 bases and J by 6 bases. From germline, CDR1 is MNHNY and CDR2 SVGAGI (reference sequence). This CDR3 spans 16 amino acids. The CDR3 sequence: CASSYGRQRGGNEQFF. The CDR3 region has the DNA TGTGCCAGCAGTTACGGTAGACAGCGGGGGGGCAATGAGCAGTTCTTC.

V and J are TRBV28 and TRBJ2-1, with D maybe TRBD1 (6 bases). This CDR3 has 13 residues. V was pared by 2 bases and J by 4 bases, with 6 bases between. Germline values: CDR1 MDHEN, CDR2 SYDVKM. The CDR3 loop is CASSLGQYNEQFF. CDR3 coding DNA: TGTGCCAGCAGTTTAGGACAGTACAATGAGCAGTTCTTC.

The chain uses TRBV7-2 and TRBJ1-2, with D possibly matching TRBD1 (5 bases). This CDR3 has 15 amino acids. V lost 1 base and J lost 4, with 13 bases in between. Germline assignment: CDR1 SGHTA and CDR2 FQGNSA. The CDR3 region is CASSLEGQPFYGYTF. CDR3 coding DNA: TGTGCCAGCAGCTTAGAAGGACAACCATTCTATGGCTACACCTTC.

Written as DNA, the CDR3 is TGTGCCACCAGTGATTCCCAGCCGGGTTCCTACGAGCAGTACTTC. Amino acids: CATSDSQPGSYEQYF. V usage is TRBV24-1 and J usage is TRBJ2-7; D unresolved. V gave up 2 bases and J gave up 1 base, with 11 bases separating them. The CDR3 is 15 amino acids. Germline CDR1 and CDR2: KGHDR and SFDVKD.

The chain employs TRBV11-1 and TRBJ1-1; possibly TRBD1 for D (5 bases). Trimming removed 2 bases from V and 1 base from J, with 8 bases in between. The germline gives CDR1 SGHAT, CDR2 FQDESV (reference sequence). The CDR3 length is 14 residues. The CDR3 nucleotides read TGTGCCAGCAGCTTAAGTGGGGCGAACACTGAAGCTTTCTTT. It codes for CASSLSGANTEAFF.

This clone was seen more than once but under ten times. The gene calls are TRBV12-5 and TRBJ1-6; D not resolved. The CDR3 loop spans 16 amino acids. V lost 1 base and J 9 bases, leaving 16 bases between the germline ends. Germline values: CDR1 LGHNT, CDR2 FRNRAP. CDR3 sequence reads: CASGLGLTTRSSPLHF. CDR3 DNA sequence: TGTGCTAGTGGTTTGGGTCTTACGACCCGGAGTTCACCCCTCCACTTT.

The CDR3 here is CASSTRTGGMETQYF. Written as DNA, the CDR3 is TGTGCCAGCAGCACCCGGACAGGGGGAATGGAGACCCAGTACTTC. The chain recombines TRBV5-4 with TRBJ2-5; 10 positions agree with TRBD1. The CDR3 runs to 15 residues. Trimming cost V 4 bases and J 5 bases; bases outside gene matches: 8. Germline V gene lookup returns CDR1 SGHNT and CDR2 YYREEE (reference sequence).

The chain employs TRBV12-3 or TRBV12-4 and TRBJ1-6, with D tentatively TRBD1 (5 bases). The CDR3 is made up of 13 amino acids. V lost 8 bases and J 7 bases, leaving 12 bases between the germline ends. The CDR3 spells CASVGLLNSPLHF. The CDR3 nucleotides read TGTGCCAGCGTGGGACTTCTGAATTCACCCCTCCACTTT.

In DNA form, the CDR3 reads TGCAGTGCTAGTGGGCGGGGTCGCACAGATACGCAGTATTTT. This translates into CSASGRGRTDTQYF. The chain couples TRBV20-1 to TRBJ2-3; D possibly corresponds to TRBD2 (6 bases). Germline V CDR1 and CDR2: DFQATT, SNEGSKA (reference sequence). V lost 3 bases, J lost 1 base, and 11 bases lay in between. This CDR3 region has 14 residues.

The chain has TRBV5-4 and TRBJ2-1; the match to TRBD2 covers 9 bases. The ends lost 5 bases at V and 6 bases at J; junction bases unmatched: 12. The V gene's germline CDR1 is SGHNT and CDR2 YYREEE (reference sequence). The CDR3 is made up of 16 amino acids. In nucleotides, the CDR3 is TGTGCCAGCAGTCCATTAGCGGGGGCACTTGGCAATGAGCAGTTCTTC. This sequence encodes CASSPLAGALGNEQFF.

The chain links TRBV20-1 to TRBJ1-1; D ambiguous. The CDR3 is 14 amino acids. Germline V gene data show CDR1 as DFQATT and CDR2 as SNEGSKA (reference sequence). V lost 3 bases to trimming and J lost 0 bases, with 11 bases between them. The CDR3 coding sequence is TGCAGTGCTAGTATTACATTATTGAACACTGAAGCTTTCTTT. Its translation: CSASITLLNTEAFF.

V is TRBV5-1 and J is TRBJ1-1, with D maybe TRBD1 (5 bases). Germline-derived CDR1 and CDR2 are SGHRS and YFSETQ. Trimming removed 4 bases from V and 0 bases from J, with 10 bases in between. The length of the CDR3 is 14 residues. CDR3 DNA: TGCGCCAGCAGCCGCGGGACGGTGAACACTGAAGCTTTCTTT. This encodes CASSRGTVNTEAFF.

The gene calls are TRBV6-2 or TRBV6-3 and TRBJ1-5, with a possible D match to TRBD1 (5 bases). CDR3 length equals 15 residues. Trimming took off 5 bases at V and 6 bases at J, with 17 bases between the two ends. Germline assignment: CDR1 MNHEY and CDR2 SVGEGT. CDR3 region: CASSHLEGRGQPQHF. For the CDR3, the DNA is TGTGCCAGCAGTCACCTGGAGGGAAGGGGTCAGCCCCAGCATTTT.